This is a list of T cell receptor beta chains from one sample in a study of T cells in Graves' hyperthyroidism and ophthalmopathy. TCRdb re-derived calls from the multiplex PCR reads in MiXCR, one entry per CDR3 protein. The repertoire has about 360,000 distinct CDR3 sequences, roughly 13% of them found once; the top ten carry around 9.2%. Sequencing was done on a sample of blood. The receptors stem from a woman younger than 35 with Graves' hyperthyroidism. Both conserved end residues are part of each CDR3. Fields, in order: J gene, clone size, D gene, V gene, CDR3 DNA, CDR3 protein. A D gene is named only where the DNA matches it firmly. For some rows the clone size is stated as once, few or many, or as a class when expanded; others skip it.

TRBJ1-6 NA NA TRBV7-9 TGTGCCAGCAGTGACAGTGCAGTGAATTCACCCCTCCACTTT CASSDSAVNSPLHF
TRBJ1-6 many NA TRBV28 TGTGCCAGCAGTTTATGGGCAGATTATAATTCACCCCTCCACTTT CASSLWADYNSPLHF
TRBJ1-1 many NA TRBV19 TGTGCCAGTAGTATCTTGGGGGGAAGCACTGAAGCTTTCTTT CASSILGGSTEAFF
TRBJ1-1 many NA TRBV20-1 TGCAGTACCAATGGGGGGGCCACTGAAGCTTTCTTT CSTNGGATEAFF
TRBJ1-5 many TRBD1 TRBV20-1 TGCAGTGCTCAATCCGGGACAGCAAATCAGCCCCAGCATTTT CSAQSGTANQPQHF
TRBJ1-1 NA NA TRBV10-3 TGTGCCATCAGTGTTCAAGGGACGAACACTGAAGCTTTCTTT CAISVQGTNTEAFF
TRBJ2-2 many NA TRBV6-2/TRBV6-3 TGTGCCAGCGTCCAGGGGCCCGGTCCCGGGGAGCTGTTTTTT CASVQGPGPGELFF
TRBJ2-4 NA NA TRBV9 TGTGCCAGCAGCCCCGGTATGGGTCGAGCCAAAAACATTCAGTACTTC CASSPGMGRAKNIQYF
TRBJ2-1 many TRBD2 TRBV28 TGTGCCAGCAGTCCCGGGGGGGCGCCCTCCTACAATGAGCAGTTCTTC CASSPGGAPSYNEQFF
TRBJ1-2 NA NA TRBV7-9 TGTGCCAGCAGCCCCGGGATAGGAGGGACCACCTTTAACTATGGCTACACCTTC CASSPGIGGTTFNYGYTF
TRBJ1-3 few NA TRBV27 TGTGCCAGCAGCCGAACAGGCCTCTCTGGAAACACCATATATTTT CASSRTGLSGNTIYF
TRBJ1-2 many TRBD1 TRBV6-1 TGTGCCAGCAGTTTTTTGGACAGGGGTCGTAACTATGGCTACACCTTC CASSFLDRGRNYGYTF
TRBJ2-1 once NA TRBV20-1 TGCAGTGGAGGGGGGGTGATGGGAGGCAATGAGCAGTTCTTC CSGGGVMGGNEQFF
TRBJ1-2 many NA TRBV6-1 TGTGCCAGCAGTGAGTTTTCTGTAGACACTGGGTCCGGCTACACCTTC CASSEFSVDTGSGYTF
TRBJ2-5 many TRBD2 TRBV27 TGTGCCAGCTCCCCGGGACTAGCGGACCAAGAGACCCAGTACTTC CASSPGLADQETQYF
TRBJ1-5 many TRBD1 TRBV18 TGTGCCAGCTCAACAGGGGCCGAACAGCCCCAGCATTTT CASSTGAEQPQHF
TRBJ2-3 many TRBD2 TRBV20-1 TGCAGTGTCAACCGGGGAGGGAGCACAGATACGCAGTATTTT CSVNRGGSTDTQYF
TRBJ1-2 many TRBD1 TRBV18 TGTGCCAGCTCCGGGACAGATAACTATGGCTACACCTTC CASSGTDNYGYTF
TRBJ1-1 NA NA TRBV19 TGTGCCAGTAGTATACCGGGACACCGGAACACTGAAGCTTTCTTT CASSIPGHRNTEAFF
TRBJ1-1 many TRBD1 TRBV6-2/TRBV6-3 TGTGCCAGCAGCCGGGACAGGGGATTCTCCGCTTCGTTTCCGGACACTGAAGCTTTCTTT CASSRDRGFSASFPDTEAFF
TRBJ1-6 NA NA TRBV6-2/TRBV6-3 TGTGCCAGCAGTTACGGGGGGGCAGGGGATTCACCCCTCCACTTT CASSYGGAGDSPLHF
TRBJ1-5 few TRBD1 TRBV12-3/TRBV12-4 TGTGCCAGCAGCCCCGGGGCAGGGGGTACCAATCAGCCCCAGCATTTT CASSPGAGGTNQPQHF
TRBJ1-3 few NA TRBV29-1 TGCAGCGTTGAGGAAGGGAAAGGAAGCACCATATATTTT CSVEEGKGSTIYF
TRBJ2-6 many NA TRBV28 TGTGCCAGCAGTTTCCCTGGGGCCAACGTCCTGACTTTC CASSFPGANVLTF
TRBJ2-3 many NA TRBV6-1 TGTGCCAGCAGTGAAGGTCGGAGTTTAGCGGTTCCCGATACGCAGTATTTT CASSEGRSLAVPDTQYF
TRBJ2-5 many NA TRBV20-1 TGCAGTGCTAGAGCCCCCGGGCGGGGTAGAGAGACCCAGTACTTC CSARAPGRGRETQYF
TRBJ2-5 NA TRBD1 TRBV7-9 TGTGCCAGCAGCTCCGCCTTAAGGACAGGCCAAGAGACCCAGTACTTC CASSSALRTGQETQYF
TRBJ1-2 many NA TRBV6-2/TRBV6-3 TGTGCCAGCAGTTCTTTGGGATATGGCTACACCTTC CASSSLGYGYTF
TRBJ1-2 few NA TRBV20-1 TGCAGTGCTAGGGCATATGGCTACACCTTC CSARAYGYTF
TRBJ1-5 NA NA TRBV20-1 TGCAATGCTAGAGATTCTGTGGGGTTCGGTCAGCCCCAGCATTTT CNARDSVGFGQPQHF
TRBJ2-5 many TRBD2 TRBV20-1 TGCAGTGCTTCCAAAGAGCCGGGACTACAGGAGACCCAGTACTTC CSASKEPGLQETQYF
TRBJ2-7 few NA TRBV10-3 TGTGCCATCAGTCCGAACTCCTCCCAGAGGGATTCCTACGAGCAGTACTTC CAISPNSSQRDSYEQYF
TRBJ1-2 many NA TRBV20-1 TGCAGTGCGAGAGATGATGGGGGCTTCTACTATGGCTACACCTTC CSARDDGGFYYGYTF
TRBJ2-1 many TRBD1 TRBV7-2 TGTGCCAGCAGCAGAGACAGGGGTGGCAATGAGCAGTTCTTC CASSRDRGGNEQFF
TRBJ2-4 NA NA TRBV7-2 TGTGCCAGCAGCTTAGGCGGGACTAAAAACATTCAGTACTTC CASSLGGTKNIQYF
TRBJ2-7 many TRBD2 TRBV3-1 TGTGCCAGCAGCCATGGGACTAGAGGCTCCGGGCAGTACTTC CASSHGTRGSGQYF
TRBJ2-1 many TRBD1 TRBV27 TGTGCCAGCAGCCGGGACAGGGTACAGGAGCAGTTCTTC CASSRDRVQEQFF
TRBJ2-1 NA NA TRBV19 TGTGCCAGTAGTAGCCTACTGGGCAATGAGCAGTTCTTC CASSSLLGNEQFF
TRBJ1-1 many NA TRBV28 TGTGCCAGCAGTTTACTACCATTCGAAGCTTTCTTT CASSLLPFEAFF
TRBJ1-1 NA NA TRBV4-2 TGTGCCAGCAGCCAAGGGGGGCGAACTGAAGCTTTCTTT CASSQGGRTEAFF
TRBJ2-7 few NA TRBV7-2 TGTGCCAGCAGCTTAGCGAGGTTTAAAGCGGGCTACGAGCAGTACTTC CASSLARFKAGYEQYF
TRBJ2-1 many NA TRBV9 TGTGCCAGCGGGAGGCTTGATGAGCAGTTCTTC CASGRLDEQFF
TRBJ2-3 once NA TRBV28 TGTGCCAGCAGTTTAACAGGAGGTGATGTGGATACGCAGTATTTT CASSLTGGDVDTQYF
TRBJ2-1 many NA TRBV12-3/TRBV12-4 TGTGCCAGCAGTCCGAGGACAGTCTCGTTGGATGAGCAGTTCTTC CASSPRTVSLDEQFF
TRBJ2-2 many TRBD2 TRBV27 TGTGCCAGCAGTTTATTAGCGGGAGGGCCCGGGGAGCTGTTTTTT CASSLLAGGPGELFF
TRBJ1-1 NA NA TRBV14 TGTGCCAGCAGCCGCACACTTAACACTGAAGCTTTCTTT CASSRTLNTEAFF
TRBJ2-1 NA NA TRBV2 TGTGCCAGCAGTAAACTTGGTGGGGCGTACAATGAGCAGTTCTTC CASSKLGGAYNEQFF
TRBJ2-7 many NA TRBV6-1 TGTGCCAGCAGTGTTCGGCAGGTCCAACCTAGGTGGGCCTACGAGCAGTACTTC CASSVRQVQPRWAYEQYF
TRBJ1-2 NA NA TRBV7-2 TGTGCCAGCAGCTTATTTACAACCATGGGCGGCTACACCTTC CASSLFTTMGGYTF
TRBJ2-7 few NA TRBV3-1 TGTGCCAGCAGGACTGAAGGGACTGGCGCCTACGAGCAGTACTTC CASRTEGTGAYEQYF
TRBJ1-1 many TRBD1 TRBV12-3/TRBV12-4 TGTGCCAGCAATGCGGGACAGCTAAACACTGAAGCTTTCTTT CASNAGQLNTEAFF
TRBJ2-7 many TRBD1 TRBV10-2 TGCGCCAGCAGTGAGTCGAACGGATGGACAGGGTCCGGCGAGCAGTACTTC CASSESNGWTGSGEQYF
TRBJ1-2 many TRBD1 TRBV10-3 TGTGCCATCAGTCCGGGACAGGGTTATGGCTACACCTTC CAISPGQGYGYTF
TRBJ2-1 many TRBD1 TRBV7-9 TGTGCCAGCAGCTTACGGCAGGGACAGACGAATGAGCAGTTCTTC CASSLRQGQTNEQFF
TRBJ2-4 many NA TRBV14 TGTGCCAGCAGCCAGCTAGCCAAAAACATTCAGTACTTC CASSQLAKNIQYF